The 14 T cell receptor beta chains below all came from one sample that was sequenced in a study of shared clonotypes between healthy human individuals. Produced via immunoSEQ multiplex PCR; TCRdb's table is partial and in-frame only. The table shows around 1.9 million clones, with roughly 93% occurring only once. Only CD45RO-negative cells positively selected for CCR7 counted as naive CD8 cells, so terminally differentiated effector memory CD45RA+ cells were excluded. Source material: naive CD8+ T cells from PBMCs. These receptors originate from a young man in good health. Some clones in this sample may be carry-over from other donors' samples.

Here the CDR3 reads CASSLSFFREITEAFF. The CDR3, as DNA: TGTGCCAGCAGTTTATCTTTTTTCAGGGAGATCACTGAAGCTTTCTTT. The chain recombines TRBV28 with TRBJ1-1; perhaps TRBD1 as D (5 bases). Germline-derived CDR1 and CDR2 are MDHEN and SYDVKM. V lost 1 base to trimming and J lost 4 bases, with 16 bases between them. The CDR3 runs 16 residues.

The CDR3 nucleotides are TGCGCCAGCAGCTTTTATCCGTCGGCGGGGGGTAATGAGCAGTTCTTC. Translated: CASSFYPSAGGNEQFF. V is TRBV5-1 and J is TRBJ2-1, with 8 bases identical to TRBD2. J lost 7 bases, V lost 2 bases, and 11 bases had no gene match. CDR1 and CDR2 from the germline V gene are SGHRS and YFSETQ. The CDR3 has 16 amino acids.

A single count supports this clone. The rearrangement joins TRBV7-6 to TRBJ2-1; 12 bases agree with TRBD2. V lost 5 bases to trimming and J lost 6 bases; unmatched junction nucleotides: 11. There are 17 residues in the CDR3. Germline loops: CDR1 SGHVS, CDR2 FNYEAQ. CDR3 sequence reads: CASSLGTSGYQSNEQFF. Here the CDR3 DNA reads TGTGCCAGCAGCCTTGGGACTAGCGGGTACCAGTCCAATGAGCAGTTCTTC.

The chain couples TRBV14 to TRBJ2-7, with D unclear. Germline V gene sequence: CDR1 SGHDN, CDR2 FVKESK. CDR3 size: 15 residues. V was cut by 1 base and J by 0 bases, with 10 bases left in between. The CDR3 reads CASSQARVGSYEQYF. The CDR3 coding sequence is TGTGCCAGCAGCCAAGCCCGGGTCGGCTCCTACGAGCAGTACTTC. Using reference TRBV14 and TRBJ2-7 for the parts outside the CDR3, the full variable domain is EAGVTQFPSHSVIEKGQTVTLRCDPISGHDNLYWYRRVMGKEIKFLLHFVKESKQDESGMPNNRFLAERTGGTYSTLKVQPAELEDSGVYFCASSQARVGSYEQYFGPGTRLTVT.

This sequence joins TRBV7-9 and TRBJ2-5; D is ambiguous. CDR3 length: 14 amino acids. Deletions cut 4 bases from V and 5 bases from J, with 14 bases between. Germline CDR1 and CDR2: SEHNR and FQNEAQ (reference sequence). The CDR3 is CASSSPLGTETQYF. The CDR3 coding sequence is TGTGCCAGCAGCTCACCCCTGGGCACGGAGACCCAGTACTTC.

CDR3 coding DNA: TGCAGCGTTGAAGTAGTGAGGACAGGGGTAGAAACCTACGAGCAGTACTTC. Amino acid sequence: CSVEVVRTGVETYEQYF. The chain recombines TRBV29-1 with TRBJ2-7; 9 bases match TRBD1. The J segment lost 2 bases and the V segment lost 1 base, leaving 12 bases of the junction unmatched. Looked up from germline, CDR1 is SQVTM and CDR2 is ANQGSEA. CDR3 size: 17 residues.

The chain recombines TRBV4-3 with TRBJ1-1, with TRBD1 as a possible D gene (5 bases). V lost 0 bases, J lost 9 bases, and 17 bases lay in between. CDR1 is LGHNA and CDR2 is YSLEER in the germline V gene. The CDR3 has 15 residues. CDR3 sequence (DNA): TGCGCCAGCAGCCAAGATGGGTCGGTAGGGGATAAAGCTTTCTTT. It encodes CASSQDGSVGDKAFF.

V usage is TRBV11-2 and J usage is TRBJ2-7; 8 bases line up with TRBD2. V shed 4 bases, J shed 2 bases, and the junction held 10 bases outside the gene matches. There are 16 residues in the CDR3. Germline V gene lookup returns CDR1 SGHAT and CDR2 FQNNGV. The CDR3, as DNA: TGTGCCAGCAGCTATGGGGCTAGCGGGCTAACCTACGAGCAGTACTTC. Translating it yields CASSYGASGLTYEQYF.

CDR3 in DNA: TGCGCCAGCAGCCCTACTGTTCTCTCGGGCCCAGATACGCAGTATTTT. It codes for CASSPTVLSGPDTQYF. This chain links TRBV5-1 with TRBJ2-3; D is undetermined. The CDR3 is 16 residues long. V was trimmed by 4 bases and J by 4 bases, leaving 19 bases between them. The V gene's germline CDR1 is SGHRS and CDR2 YFSETQ.

A single count supports this clone. The chain couples TRBV6-1 to TRBJ2-1, with D possibly TRBD2 on 5 matching bases. CDR1 and CDR2 from the germline V gene are MNHNS and SASEGT. The V gene lost 3 bases and the J gene lost 8 bases, with 11 bases spanning the gap. The CDR3 loop spans 13 amino acids. Here the CDR3 reads CASSDTRSYEQFF. The CDR3 bases are TGTGCCAGCAGTGATACTAGATCGTATGAGCAGTTCTTC.

This clone was counted once. The V and J genes are TRBV28 and TRBJ2-3, with TRBD1 identical over 7 bases. There are 16 residues in the CDR3. The V gene's germline CDR1 is MDHEN and CDR2 SYDVKM. V lost 7 bases and J lost 2; bases outside the gene matches: 12. This chain's CDR3 is CASNLPGTAATDTQYF. CDR3 nucleotide sequence: TGTGCCAGCAACTTACCCGGGACAGCGGCCACAGATACGCAGTATTTT.

V is TRBV15 and J is TRBJ2-7; TRBD2 matches at 9 bases. The J segment lost 3 bases and the V segment lost 1 base, leaving 10 bases of the junction unmatched. This CDR3 region has 17 residues. Germline V gene sequence: CDR1 LNHNV, CDR2 YYDKDF (reference sequence). CDR3 sequence reads: CATSRGGSGRKNYEQYF. The CDR3 DNA follows: TGTGCCACCAGCAGAGGGGGTAGCGGGAGAAAAAACTACGAGCAGTACTTC.

A single count supports this clone. The rearrangement joins TRBV29-1 to TRBJ2-5; D unresolved. V gave up 4 bases and J gave up 7 bases, with 7 bases separating them. Germline V lookup: CDR1 SQVTM, CDR2 ANQGSEA. This CDR3 region has 10 residues. For the CDR3, the DNA is TGCAGCGTTGTCGGTGGGACCCAGTACTTC. Its protein product is CSVVGGTQYF. Complete variable domain (other parts from reference TRBV29-1 and TRBJ2-5): SAVISQKPSRDICQRGTSLTIQCQVDSQVTMMFWYRQQPGQSLTLIATANQGSEATYESGFVIDKFPISRPNLTFSTLTVSNMSPEDSSIYLCSVVGGTQYFGPGTRLLVL.

The chain joins TRBV5-1 to TRBJ1-1; D is uncertain. The V and J ends lost 4 bases and 2 bases respectively, with 15 bases between them. CDR3 length equals 15 residues. Germline V lookup: CDR1 SGHRS, CDR2 YFSETQ. The CDR3 here is CASSPWYPLNTEAFF. The CDR3 region has the DNA TGCGCCAGCAGCCCGTGGTATCCCCTTAACACTGAAGCTTTCTTT.